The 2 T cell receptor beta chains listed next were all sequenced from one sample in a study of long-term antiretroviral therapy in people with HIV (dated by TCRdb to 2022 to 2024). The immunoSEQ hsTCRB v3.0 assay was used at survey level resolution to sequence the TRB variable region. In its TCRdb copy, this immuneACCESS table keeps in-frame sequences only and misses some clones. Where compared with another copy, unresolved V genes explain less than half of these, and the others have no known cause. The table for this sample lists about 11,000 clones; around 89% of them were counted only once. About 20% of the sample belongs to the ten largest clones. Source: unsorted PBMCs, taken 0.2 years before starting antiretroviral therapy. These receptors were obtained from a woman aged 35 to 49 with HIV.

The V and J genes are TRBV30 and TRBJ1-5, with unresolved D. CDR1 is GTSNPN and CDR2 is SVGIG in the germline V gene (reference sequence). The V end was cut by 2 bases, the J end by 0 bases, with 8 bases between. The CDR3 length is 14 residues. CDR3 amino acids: CAWSSRYSNQPQHF. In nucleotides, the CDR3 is TGTGCCTGGAGTTCCAGGTATAGCAATCAGCCCCAGCATTTT.

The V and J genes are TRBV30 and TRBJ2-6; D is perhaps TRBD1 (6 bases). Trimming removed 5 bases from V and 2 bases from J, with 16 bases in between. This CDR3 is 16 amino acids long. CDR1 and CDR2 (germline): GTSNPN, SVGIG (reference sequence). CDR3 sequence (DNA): TGTGCCTGGGGCGCTGGCACAGGGACTGGGGCCAACGTCCTGACTTTC. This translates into CAWGAGTGTGANVLTF.